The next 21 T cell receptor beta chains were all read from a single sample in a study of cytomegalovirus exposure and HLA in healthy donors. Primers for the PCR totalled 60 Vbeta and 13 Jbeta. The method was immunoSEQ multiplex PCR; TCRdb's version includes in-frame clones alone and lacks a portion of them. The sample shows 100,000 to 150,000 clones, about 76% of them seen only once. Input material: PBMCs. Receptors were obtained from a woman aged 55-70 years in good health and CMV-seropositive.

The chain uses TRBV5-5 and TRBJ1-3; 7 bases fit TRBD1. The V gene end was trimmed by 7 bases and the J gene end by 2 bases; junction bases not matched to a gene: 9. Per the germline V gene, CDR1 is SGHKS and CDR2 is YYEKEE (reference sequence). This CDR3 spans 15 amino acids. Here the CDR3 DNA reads TGTGCCAGCCGACGGACAGGTAATCCTGGAAACACCATATATTTT. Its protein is CASRRTGNPGNTIYF.

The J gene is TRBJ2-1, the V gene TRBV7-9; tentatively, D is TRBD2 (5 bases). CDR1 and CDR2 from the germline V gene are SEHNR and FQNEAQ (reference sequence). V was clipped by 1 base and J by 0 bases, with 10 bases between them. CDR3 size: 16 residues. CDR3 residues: CASSLGVGDSYNEQFF. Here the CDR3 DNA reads TGTGCCAGCAGCTTAGGGGTCGGGGACTCCTACAATGAGCAGTTCTTC. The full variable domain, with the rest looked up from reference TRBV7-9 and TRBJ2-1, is DTGVSQNPRHKITKRGQNVTFRCDPISEHNRLYWYRQTLGQGPEFLTYFQNEAQLEKSRLLSDRFSAERPKGSFSTLEIQRTEQGDSAMYLCASSLGVGDSYNEQFFGPGTRLTVL.

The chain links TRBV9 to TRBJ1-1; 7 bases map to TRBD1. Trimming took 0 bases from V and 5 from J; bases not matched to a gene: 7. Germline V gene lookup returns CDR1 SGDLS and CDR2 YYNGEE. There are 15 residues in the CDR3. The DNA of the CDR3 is TGTGCCAGCAGCGTAGATCAACAGGGGAGGACTGAAGCTTTCTTT. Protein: CASSVDQQGRTEAFF.

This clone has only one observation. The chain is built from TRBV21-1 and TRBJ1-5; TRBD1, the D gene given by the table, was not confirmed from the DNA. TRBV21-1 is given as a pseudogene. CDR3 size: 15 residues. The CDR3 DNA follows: TGTGCCAGCAGTACGAGACAGGAGAGGTTTCAGCCCCAGCATTTT. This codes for CASSTRQERFQPQHF.

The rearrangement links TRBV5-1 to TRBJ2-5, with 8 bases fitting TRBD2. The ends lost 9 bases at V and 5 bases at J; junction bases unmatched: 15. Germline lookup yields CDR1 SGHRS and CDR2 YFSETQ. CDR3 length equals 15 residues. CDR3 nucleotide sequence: TGCGCCACCTCCCCCGGGGGGGGAGAGGATGAGACCCAGTACTTC. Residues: CATSPGGGEDETQYF.

The CDR3 sequence is CASSGMGQSSYNEQFF. The CDR3 nucleotides read TGCGCCAGCAGCGGGATGGGACAAAGCTCCTACAATGAGCAGTTCTTC. The V call is TRBV5-1, the J call TRBJ2-1; tentatively, D is TRBD1 (6 bases). CDR1 SGHRS and CDR2 YFSETQ come from the germline V gene. Trimming shortened V by 4 bases and J by 0 bases, and 14 bases separated the two germline ends. CDR3 size: 16 residues.

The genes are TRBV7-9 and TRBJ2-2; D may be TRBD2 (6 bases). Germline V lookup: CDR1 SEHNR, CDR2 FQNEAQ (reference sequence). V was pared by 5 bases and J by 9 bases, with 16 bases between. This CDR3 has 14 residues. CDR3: CASSPRDLVRELFF. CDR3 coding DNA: TGTGCCAGCAGCCCCAGGGACTTGGTCCGGGAGCTGTTTTTT.

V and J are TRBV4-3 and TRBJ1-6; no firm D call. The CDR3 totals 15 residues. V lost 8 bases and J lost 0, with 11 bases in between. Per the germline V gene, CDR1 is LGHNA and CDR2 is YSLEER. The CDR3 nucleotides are TGCGCCAGCGCTTCATCGAGCTCCTATAATTCACCCCTCCACTTT. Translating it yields CASASSSSYNSPLHF.

As DNA, the CDR3 is TGTGCCAGCAGTGAAGCACGGACAGGATGGTATGGCTACACCTTC. Residues: CASSEARTGWYGYTF. The chain couples TRBV6-1 to TRBJ1-2; 7 bases line up with TRBD1. V shed 0 bases and J 5 bases; nucleotides not matched to a gene: 6. The CDR3 covers 15 residues. Germline V CDR1 and CDR2: MNHNS, SASEGT.

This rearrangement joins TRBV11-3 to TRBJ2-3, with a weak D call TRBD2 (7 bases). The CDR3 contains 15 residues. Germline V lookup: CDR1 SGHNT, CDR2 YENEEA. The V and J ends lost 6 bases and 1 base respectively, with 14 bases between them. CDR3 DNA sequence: TGTGCCAGCAGTCCTGGGGGGGCTGGCACAGATACGCAGTATTTT. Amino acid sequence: CASSPGGAGTDTQYF.

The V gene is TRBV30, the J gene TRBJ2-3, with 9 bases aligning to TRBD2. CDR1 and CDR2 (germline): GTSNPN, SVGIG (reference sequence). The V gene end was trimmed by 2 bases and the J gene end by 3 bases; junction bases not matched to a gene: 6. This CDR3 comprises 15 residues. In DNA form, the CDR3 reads TGTGCCTGGAGTTACTCAAGCGGGAGGACAGATACGCAGTATTTT. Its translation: CAWSYSSGRTDTQYF.

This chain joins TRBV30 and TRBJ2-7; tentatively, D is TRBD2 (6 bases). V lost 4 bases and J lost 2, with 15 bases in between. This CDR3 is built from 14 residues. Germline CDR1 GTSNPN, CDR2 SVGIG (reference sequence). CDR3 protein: CAWTSGTGAYEQYF. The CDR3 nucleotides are TGTGCCTGGACCTCCGGGACTGGGGCCTACGAGCAGTACTTC.

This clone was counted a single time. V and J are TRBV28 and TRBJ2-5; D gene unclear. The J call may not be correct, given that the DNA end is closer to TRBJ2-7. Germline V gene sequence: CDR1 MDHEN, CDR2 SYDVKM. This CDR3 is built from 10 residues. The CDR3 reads CASRNYEQYF. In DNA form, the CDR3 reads TGTGCCAGCAGGAACTACGAGCAGTACTTC.

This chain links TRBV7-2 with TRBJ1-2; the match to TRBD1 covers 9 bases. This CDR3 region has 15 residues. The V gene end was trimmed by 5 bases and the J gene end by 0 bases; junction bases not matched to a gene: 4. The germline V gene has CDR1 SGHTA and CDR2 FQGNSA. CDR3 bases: TGTGCCAGCAGCAGGGGGGACAGGGCTAACTATGGCTACACCTTC. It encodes CASSRGDRANYGYTF.

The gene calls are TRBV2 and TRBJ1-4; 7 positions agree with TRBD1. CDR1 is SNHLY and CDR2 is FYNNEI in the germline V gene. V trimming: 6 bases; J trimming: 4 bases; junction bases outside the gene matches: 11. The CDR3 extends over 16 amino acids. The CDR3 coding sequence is TGTGCCAGCAGCGACAGGGTTAGGACTAATAATGAAAAACTGTTTTTT. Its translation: CASSDRVRTNNEKLFF.

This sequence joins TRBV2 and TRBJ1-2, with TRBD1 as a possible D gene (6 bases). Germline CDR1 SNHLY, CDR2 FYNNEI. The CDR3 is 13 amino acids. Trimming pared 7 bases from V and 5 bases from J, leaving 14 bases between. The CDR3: CASNHRDTYGYTF. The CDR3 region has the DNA TGTGCCAGCAACCACCGGGACACTTATGGCTACACCTTC.

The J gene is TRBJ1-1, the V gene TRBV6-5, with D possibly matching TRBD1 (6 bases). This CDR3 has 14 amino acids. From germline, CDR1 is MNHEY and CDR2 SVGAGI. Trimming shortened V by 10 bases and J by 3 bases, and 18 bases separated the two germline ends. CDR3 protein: CATSRGGRDTEAFF. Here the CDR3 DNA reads TGTGCCACCTCGAGGGGGGGGCGCGACACTGAAGCTTTCTTT.

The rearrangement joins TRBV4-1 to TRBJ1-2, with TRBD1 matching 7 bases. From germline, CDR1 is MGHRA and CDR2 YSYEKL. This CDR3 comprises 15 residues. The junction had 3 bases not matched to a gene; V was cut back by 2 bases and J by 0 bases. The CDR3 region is CASSQTGTANYGYTF. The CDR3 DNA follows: TGCGCCAGCAGCCAAACCGGGACAGCTAACTATGGCTACACCTTC.

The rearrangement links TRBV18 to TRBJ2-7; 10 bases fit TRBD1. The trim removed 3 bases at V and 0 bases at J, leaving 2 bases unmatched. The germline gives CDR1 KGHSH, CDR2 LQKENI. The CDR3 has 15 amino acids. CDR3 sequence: CASSPRQGASYEQYF. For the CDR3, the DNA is TGTGCCAGCTCACCCCGACAGGGGGCCTCCTACGAGCAGTACTTC. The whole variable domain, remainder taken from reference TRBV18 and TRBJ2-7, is NAGVMQNPRHLVRRRGQEARLRCSPMKGHSHVYWYRQLPEEGLKFMVYLQKENIIDESGMPKERFSAEFPKEGPSILRIQQVVRGDSAAYFCASSPRQGASYEQYFGPGTRLTVT.

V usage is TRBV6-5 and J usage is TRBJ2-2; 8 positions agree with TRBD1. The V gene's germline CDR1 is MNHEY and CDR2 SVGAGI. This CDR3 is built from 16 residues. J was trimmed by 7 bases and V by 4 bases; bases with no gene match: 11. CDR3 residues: CASSWRQGAPGGELFF. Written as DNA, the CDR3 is TGTGCCAGCAGTTGGCGGCAGGGGGCGCCGGGCGGGGAGCTGTTTTTT.

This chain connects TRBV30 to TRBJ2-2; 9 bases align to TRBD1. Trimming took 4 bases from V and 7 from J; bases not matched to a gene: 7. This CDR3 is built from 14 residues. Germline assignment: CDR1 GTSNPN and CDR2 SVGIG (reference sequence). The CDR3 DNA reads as TGTGCCTGGAACTGGGACAGGGTGGGCGGGGAGCTGTTTTTT. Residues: CAWNWDRVGGELFF.